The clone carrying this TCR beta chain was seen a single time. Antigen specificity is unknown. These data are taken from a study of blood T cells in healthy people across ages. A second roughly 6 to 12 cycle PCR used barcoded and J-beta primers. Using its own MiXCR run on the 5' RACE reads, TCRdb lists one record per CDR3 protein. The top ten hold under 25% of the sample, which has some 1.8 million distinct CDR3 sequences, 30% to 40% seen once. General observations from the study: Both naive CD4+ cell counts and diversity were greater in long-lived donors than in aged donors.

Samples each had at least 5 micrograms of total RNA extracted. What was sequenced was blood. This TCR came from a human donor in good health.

CDR3 sequence (DNA): TGTGCCAGCAGGAACCTAGACTATGGCTACACCTTC. Its protein is CASRNLDYGYTF. V gene TRBV6-1 combines with J gene TRBJ1-2; no definite D call. V dropped 6 bases and J dropped 3 bases, with 8 bases sitting between them. This CDR3 comprises 12 residues. The germline V gene has CDR1 MNHNS and CDR2 SASEGT.